Presented here are 28 T cell receptor beta chains from one specimen sequenced in a study of cytomegalovirus exposure and HLA in healthy donors. Clones were sequenced by immunoSEQ multiplex PCR, and TCRdb holds only the in-frame ones, with some missing. Of under 200,000 clones in the sample, about 96% are singletons; the top ten hold approximately 0.97%. Sample: PBMCs. These receptors came from a woman younger than 30 in good health and CMV-seronegative.

V is TRBV9 and J is TRBJ2-1; D may be TRBD2 (7 bases). V was shortened by 3 bases and J by 6 bases, with 16 bases between the two germline ends. CDR1 SGDLS and CDR2 YYNGEE come from the germline V gene. This CDR3 comprises 15 residues. CDR3 nucleotides: TGTGCCAGCAGCGAGTTTGGAGGGGGGGGCAATGAGCAGTTCTTC. Its translation is CASSEFGGGGNEQFF. The full variable domain, rest sourced from reference TRBV9 and TRBJ2-1, is DSGVTQTPKHLITATGQRVTLRCSPRSGDLSVYWYQQSLDQGLQFLIQYYNGEERAKGNILERFSAQQFPDLHSELNLSSLELGDSALYFCASSEFGGGGNEQFFGPGTRLTVL.

V is TRBV5-1 and J is TRBJ1-2, with D unresolved. The CDR3 contains 13 residues. Trimming cost V 4 bases and J 4 bases, with 11 bases left between them. CDR1 is SGHRS and CDR2 is YFSETQ in the germline V gene. The CDR3 is CASSIDMSYGYTF. DNA of the CDR3: TGCGCCAGCAGCATAGACATGAGCTATGGCTACACCTTC.

The gene calls are TRBV4-2 and TRBJ1-2; D not resolved. V lost 1 base, J lost 5 bases, and 20 bases lay in between. The CDR3 spans 17 residues. Germline CDR1 reads LGHNA; CDR2 reads YNFKEQ. The CDR3 DNA reads TGTGCCAGCAGCCAAGGACTGGCGGCCTTGAGTGGATATGGCTACACCTTC. Its translation: CASSQGLAALSGYGYTF.

V gene TRBV14 combines with J gene TRBJ1-2; D gene uncertain. CDR3 length: 15 residues. The ends were cut back, 0 bases at V and 4 bases at J, with 12 bases in the middle. Germline-derived CDR1 and CDR2 are SGHDN and FVKESK. Here the CDR3 reads CASSQDAGASYGYTF. In DNA form, the CDR3 reads TGTGCCAGCAGCCAAGATGCGGGAGCCAGCTATGGCTACACCTTC.

This chain connects TRBV6-6 to TRBJ1-3; unclear D gene. V was clipped by 6 bases and J by 4 bases, with 10 bases between them. The V gene's germline CDR1 is MNHNY and CDR2 SVGAGI (reference sequence). The CDR3 length is 13 residues. The CDR3 region is CASRLESGNTIYF. Written as DNA, the CDR3 is TGTGCCAGCAGGCTCGAGTCGGGAAACACCATATATTTT.

This chain uses TRBV30 with TRBJ1-2; 8 bases are shared with TRBD1. V gave up 8 bases and J gave up 8 bases; unmatched junction bases: 10. This CDR3 spans 12 amino acids. Germline loops: CDR1 GTSNPN, CDR2 SVGIG (reference sequence). In nucleotides, the CDR3 is TGTGCCGGGAACAGGGGGGAAGGGGGCTACACCTTC. Its protein product is CAGNRGEGGYTF.

This clone was counted a single time. DNA for the CDR3: TGTGCCAGCAGCCTAGGTTGGGGAGGCACTGAAGCTTTCTTT. It encodes CASSLGWGGTEAFF. This chain links TRBV2 with TRBJ1-1; D not certain. The CDR3 length is 14 residues. Per the germline V gene, CDR1 is SNHLY and CDR2 is FYNNEI. Trimming took 6 bases from V and 4 from J, leaving 15 bases between them.

The gene calls are TRBV5-4 and TRBJ1-2; D gene ambiguous. Germline CDR1 and CDR2: SGHNT and YYREEE (reference sequence). The CDR3 runs to 14 residues. V dropped 1 base and J dropped 1 base, with 8 bases sitting between them. CDR3 bases: TGTGCCAGCAGCTTGCGGGCGGGTAACTATGGCTACACCTTC. Translation gives CASSLRAGNYGYTF. Using reference TRBV5-4 and TRBJ1-2 for the parts outside the CDR3, the full variable domain is ETGVTQSPTHLIKTRGQQVTLRCSSQSGHNTVSWYQQALGQGPQFIFQYYREEENGRGNFPPRFSGLQFPNYSSELNVNALELDDSALYLCASSLRAGNYGYTFGSGTRLTVV.

V and J are TRBV2 and TRBJ1-2; D gene unclear. V was cut by 4 bases and J by 8 bases, with 11 bases left in between. The CDR3 has 12 amino acids. CDR1 and CDR2 from the germline V gene are SNHLY and FYNNEI. CDR3 coding DNA: TGTGCCAGCAGTGGACGGGGAACCGGCTACACCTTC. Amino acids: CASSGRGTGYTF.

V gene TRBV5-1 combines with J gene TRBJ2-1, with 10 positions matching TRBD2. V lost 2 bases to trimming and J lost 10 bases; unmatched junction nucleotides: 6. Germline V gene sequence: CDR1 SGHRS, CDR2 YFSETQ. This CDR3 region has 14 residues. CDR3 sequence: CASSLAGGLSEQFF. The CDR3 DNA reads TGCGCCAGCAGCTTAGCGGGGGGGCTTTCCGAGCAGTTCTTC.

This rearrangement joins TRBV6-5 to TRBJ1-1; TRBD1 is a possible D gene (5 bases). Germline values: CDR1 MNHEY, CDR2 SVGAGI. The CDR3 totals 13 residues. Trimming stripped 2 bases from V and 6 bases from J, with 10 bases between. CDR3 bases: TGTGCCAGCAGTTACGTGACAGCCTCTGAAGCTTTCTTT. This encodes CASSYVTASEAFF.

The chain joins TRBV4-3 to TRBJ2-3; 14 positions agree with TRBD2. Germline loops: CDR1 LGHNA, CDR2 YSLEER. This CDR3 contains 17 residues. Losses at the gene ends were 1 base for V and 6 bases for J; bases not matched to a gene: 6. The CDR3 region has the DNA TGCGCCAGCAGCCAAGCGACTAGCGGGGGGGTTTATGATACGCAGTATTTT. Its translation is CASSQATSGGVYDTQYF.

This chain joins TRBV18 and TRBJ1-2; 7 bases are a match to TRBD1. This CDR3 spans 14 amino acids. V gave up 3 bases and J gave up 3 bases; unmatched junction bases: 4. The V gene's germline CDR1 is KGHSH and CDR2 LQKENI. The CDR3 reads CASSPRGLDYGYTF. In DNA form, the CDR3 reads TGTGCCAGCTCACCGAGGGGGCTCGACTATGGCTACACCTTC.

The gene calls are TRBV14 and TRBJ2-6, with unresolved D. CDR1 SGHDN and CDR2 FVKESK come from the germline V gene. This CDR3 has 14 residues. Trimming cost V 0 bases and J 7 bases, with 7 bases left between them. The CDR3 region is CASSQDNFANVLTF. The CDR3 DNA reads TGTGCCAGCAGCCAAGACAATTTTGCCAACGTCCTGACTTTC.

The chain recombines TRBV5-1 with TRBJ1-4; 7 bases fit TRBD1. Germline V gene data show CDR1 as SGHRS and CDR2 as YFSETQ. Trimming at V came to 0 bases and at J to 5 bases, leaving 4 bases not matched to a gene. CDR3 length: 15 amino acids. In DNA, the CDR3 is TGCGCCAGCAGCTTGGCCGGACAGGCGAATGAAAAACTGTTTTTT. Translating it yields CASSLAGQANEKLFF.

This clone was seen a handful of times. The chain couples TRBV7-2 to TRBJ1-2; 7 bases align to TRBD1. The V segment lost 4 bases and the J segment 3 bases; nucleotides outside the gene matches: 11. This CDR3 is 16 amino acids long. Germline CDR1 SGHTA, CDR2 FQGNSA. The CDR3 DNA follows: TGTGCCAGCAGCTCCCCGGGGCAGGGGGGATACTATGGCTACACCTTC. It encodes CASSSPGQGGYYGYTF.

The rearrangement joins TRBV7-3 to TRBJ1-1, with no clear D. From germline, CDR1 is SGHTA and CDR2 FQGTGA. V was clipped by 4 bases and J by 1 base, with 7 bases between them. This CDR3 contains 13 residues. This chain's CDR3 is CASSSGGNTEAFF. The CDR3 nucleotides are TGTGCCAGCAGCTCGGGAGGGAACACTGAAGCTTTCTTT.

The CDR3 nucleotides read TGTGCCAGCAGTTTTCGCGGGGGGCACTCTGGGGCCAACGTCCTGACTTTC. This sequence encodes CASSFRGGHSGANVLTF. This chain joins TRBV27 and TRBJ2-6; 8 positions match TRBD2. The V gene's germline CDR1 is MNHEY and CDR2 SMNVEV (reference sequence). The CDR3 spans 17 residues. The V gene end was trimmed by 3 bases and the J gene end by 0 bases; junction bases not matched to a gene: 4.

The V call is TRBV7-9, the J call TRBJ2-7, with 13 bases that match TRBD2. The length of the CDR3 is 16 residues. The germline gives CDR1 SEHNR, CDR2 FQNEAQ (reference sequence). Trimming removed 5 bases from V and 6 bases from J; junction bases left unmatched: 10. CDR3: CASSPPARTSGGEQYF. In DNA, the CDR3 is TGTGCCAGCAGCCCACCCGCTCGGACTAGCGGGGGCGAGCAGTACTTC.

V and J are TRBV7-2 and TRBJ2-3, with TRBD2 matching over 8 bases. With V trimmed by 7 bases and J by 2 bases, 5 bases remained unmatched. The CDR3 is 14 amino acids. CDR1 is SGHTA and CDR2 is FQGNSA in the germline V gene. This CDR3 is CASTERGFTDTQYF. The CDR3 DNA sequence: TGTGCCAGCACCGAGCGGGGGTTCACAGATACGCAGTATTTT.

The chain joins TRBV19 to TRBJ2-5; the match to TRBD1 covers 8 bases. V shed 3 bases and J 4 bases; nucleotides not matched to a gene: 7. Germline V gene lookup returns CDR1 LNHDA and CDR2 SQIVND (reference sequence). The CDR3 has 15 amino acids. CDR3 sequence reads: CASSIARGRGETQYF. Written as DNA, the CDR3 is TGTGCCAGTAGTATCGCCAGGGGGCGTGGAGAGACCCAGTACTTC.

CDR3 sequence: CSVRAGGPYNEQFF. For the CDR3, the DNA is TGCAGCGTTAGAGCGGGGGGCCCTTACAATGAGCAGTTCTTC. The chain is built from TRBV29-1 and TRBJ2-1; 9 nucleotides line up with TRBD2. The V gene's germline CDR1 is SQVTM and CDR2 ANQGSEA. Unmatched junction bases numbered 6, after V lost 5 bases and J lost 4 bases. The CDR3 length is 14 residues.

The V call is TRBV2, the J call TRBJ2-1; no definite D call. Germline-derived CDR1 and CDR2 are SNHLY and FYNNEI. Trimming took 5 bases from V and 9 from J, leaving 14 bases between them. The CDR3 covers 13 residues. The CDR3 spells CASSPRSPGEQFF. CDR3 in DNA: TGTGCCAGCAGTCCCCGTTCACCCGGTGAGCAGTTCTTC. The entire variable domain, with the rest obtained from reference TRBV2 and TRBJ2-1, is as follows: EPEVTQTPSHQVTQMGQEVILRCVPISNHLYFYWYRQILGQKVEFLVSFYNNEISEKSEIFDDQFSVERPDGSNFTLKIRSTKLEDSAMYFCASSPRSPGEQFFGPGTRLTVL.

This rearrangement joins TRBV7-8 to TRBJ2-3, with 8 nucleotides matching TRBD1. CDR1 is SGHVS, CDR2 FQNEAQ, per germline. The CDR3 has 15 amino acids. Germline trimming cut 5 bases from V and 3 bases from J; bases unmatched to any gene: 7. The chain's CDR3 is CASSLRDRLTDTQYF. CDR3 DNA: TGTGCCAGCAGCCTACGGGACAGGTTGACAGATACGCAGTATTTT. Full variable domain (remainder filled in from reference TRBV7-8 and TRBJ2-3): GAGVSQSPRYKVAKRGQDVALRCDPISGHVSLFWYQQALGQGPEFLTYFQNEAQLDKSGLPSDRFFAERPEGSVSTLKIQRTQQEDSAVYLCASSLRDRLTDTQYFGPGTRLTVL.

The chain has TRBV4-3 and TRBJ1-2; D may be TRBD1 (6 bases). CDR1 and CDR2 (germline): LGHNA, YSLEER. CDR3 length equals 15 residues. V lost 1 base and J lost 5, with 14 bases in between. CDR3 in DNA: TGCGCCAGCAGCCAAGCCGGGGGGCGCGAGTATGGCTACACCTTC. Its translation is CASSQAGGREYGYTF.

The rearrangement joins TRBV23-1 to TRBJ1-2, with TRBD1 as a possible D gene (5 bases). TRBV23-1 is placed among ORFs of uncertain function. The CDR3 length is 20 residues. V was clipped by 0 bases and J by 8 bases, with 31 bases between them. CDR3 sequence (DNA): TGCGCCAGCAGTCAATCTGACTCTATCCACAGGCCTGCCGCAGCTATAGGCTACACCTTC. As protein: CASSQSDSIHRPAAAIGYTF.

This chain connects TRBV5-4 to TRBJ2-1; D is undetermined. The V end lost 3 bases, the J end lost 1 base, and 5 bases lay between the germline ends. This CDR3 spans 13 amino acids. Germline V gene lookup returns CDR1 SGHNT and CDR2 YYREEE (reference sequence). The CDR3 here is CASSSESYNEQFF. The CDR3 region has the DNA TGTGCCAGCAGCTCCGAGTCCTACAATGAGCAGTTCTTC. Complete variable domain (other parts from reference TRBV5-4 and TRBJ2-1): ETGVTQSPTHLIKTRGQQVTLRCSSQSGHNTVSWYQQALGQGPQFIFQYYREEENGRGNFPPRFSGLQFPNYSSELNVNALELDDSALYLCASSSESYNEQFFGPGTRLTVL.

This rearrangement joins TRBV19 to TRBJ1-2; D might be TRBD1 (6 bases). V was pared by 4 bases and J by 2 bases, with 14 bases between. Germline assignment: CDR1 LNHDA and CDR2 SQIVND (reference sequence). This CDR3 is 15 amino acids long. DNA for the CDR3: TGTGCCAGTAGTAAAGAGGGGCAGGGGAACTATGGCTACACCTTC. Its translation: CASSKEGQGNYGYTF.